This T cell receptor beta chain was sequenced in a study of T cells after somatic rescue of genetic block. Here immunoSEQ multiplex PCR was the method, and the copy in TCRdb shows in-frame clones only, minus some. Here the sample spans tens of thousands of clones, around 96% being singletons. The CDR3 extends over 12 amino acids. Germline V gene data show CDR1 as ENHRY and CDR2 as SYGVKD. Trimming cost V 10 bases and J 7 bases, with 14 bases left between them. This clone was detected only once. This CDR3 is also generated by other DNA sequences in the sample. This clonotype was sampled from a child less than two years old. The rearrangement uses TRBV10-3 and TRBJ1-5; D gene uncertain. Sequencing used peripheral blood mononuclear cells (PBMCs). The DNA for the CDR3 is TGTGCCACTAGCTTGGAAGGACAGCCCCAGCATTTT. Encoded protein: CATSLEGQPQHF.